This TCR beta chain comes out of a study of blood T cell repertoires in COVID-19. Study at large: T cells, B-cell-depleted T cells, or PBMCs supplied cDNA or gDNA.

Here immunoSEQ multiplex PCR was the method, and the copy in TCRdb shows in-frame clones only, minus some. The profile shows 90,000 to 130,000 clones, around nine tenths of them singletons. Trimming removed 1 base from V and 5 bases from J, with 3 bases in between. The CDR3 contains 12 residues. The germline gives CDR1 SEHNR, CDR2 FQNEAQ (reference sequence). Sequencing was done on a sample of peripheral blood. V gene TRBV7-9 combines with J gene TRBJ1-5; D not certain. The sequence was collected from a woman between 45 and 65 years old with acute or convalescent COVID-19. Here the CDR3 DNA reads TGTGCCAGCAGCTTAGGAGATCAGCCCCAGCATTTT. This translates into CASSLGDQPQHF.